Shown below are 29 T cell receptor beta chains from a single sample sequenced in a study of T cell responses to AZD1222 COVID-19 vaccine. Assay used: immunoSEQ multiplex PCR; TCRdb lists only in-frame clones, some missing. The sample holds about 92,000 clones, more than 75% seen once. The sample consisted of peripheral blood, taken on day 0 of AZD1222 vaccination. The receptors were gathered from an adult in good health.

This chain connects TRBV20-1 to TRBJ2-5; D gene ambiguous. The CDR3 length is 10 residues. V was trimmed by 3 bases and J by 5 bases, leaving 4 bases between them. CDR1 DFQATT and CDR2 SNEGSKA come from the germline V gene (reference sequence). CDR3 DNA: TGCAGTGCTAGGGAGGAGACCCAGTACTTC. This sequence encodes CSAREETQYF.

In its sample, this clone was seen a few times. The V gene is TRBV7-9, the J gene TRBJ1-4; D gene ambiguous. Germline V gives CDR1 SEHNR, CDR2 FQNEAQ (reference sequence). The CDR3 is 15 residues long. V was pared by 3 bases and J by 6 bases, with 14 bases between. CDR3 DNA: TGTGCCAGCAGCTTGGACCTTACGGTGTATGAAAAACTGTTTTTT. Protein: CASSLDLTVYEKLFF. Using reference TRBV7-9 and TRBJ1-4 for the parts outside the CDR3, the full variable domain is DTGVSQNPRHKITKRGQNVTFRCDPISEHNRLYWYRQTLGQGPEFLTYFQNEAQLEKSRLLSDRFSAERPKGSFSTLEIQRTEQGDSAMYLCASSLDLTVYEKLFFGSGTQLSVL.

This clone occurred once. The chain joins TRBV6-6 to TRBJ1-4; 8 bases fit TRBD1. Germline V lookup: CDR1 MNHNY, CDR2 SVGAGI (reference sequence). The CDR3 length is 16 residues. The trim removed 0 bases at V and 8 bases at J, leaving 8 bases unmatched. Written as DNA, the CDR3 is TGTGCCAGCAGTTACTCAACAGGACAGGGTATCGAAAAACTGTTTTTT. The encoded protein is CASSYSTGQGIEKLFF.

The CDR3 sequence: CASSGIGGGDPQHF. CDR3 nucleotide sequence: TGTGCCAGCAGTGGGATAGGGGGGGGTGATCCCCAGCATTTT. This chain joins TRBV2 and TRBJ1-5; a possible D gene is TRBD1 (6 bases). Germline V CDR1 and CDR2: SNHLY, FYNNEI. Trimming cost V 4 bases and J 10 bases, with 17 bases left between them. The CDR3 totals 14 residues. Complete variable domain (other parts from reference TRBV2 and TRBJ1-5): EPEVTQTPSHQVTQMGQEVILRCVPISNHLYFYWYRQILGQKVEFLVSFYNNEISEKSEIFDDQFSVERPDGSNFTLKIRSTKLEDSAMYFCASSGIGGGDPQHFGDGTRLSIL.

V and J are TRBV5-1 and TRBJ1-2; D perhaps matches TRBD1 (6 bases). The CDR3 covers 12 residues. V dropped 8 bases and J dropped 8 bases, with 16 bases sitting between them. The germline CDR1 and CDR2 sequences are SGHRS and YFSETQ. The CDR3 region has the DNA TGCGCCAGTACAGGGAGCCTCGGCGGCTACACCTTC. It codes for CASTGSLGGYTF.

The genes are TRBV20-1 and TRBJ2-2; 11 nucleotides agree with TRBD2. This CDR3 has 15 amino acids. V gave up 3 bases and J gave up 7 bases; unmatched junction bases: 7. Germline V CDR1 and CDR2: DFQATT, SNEGSKA (reference sequence). In DNA, the CDR3 is TGCAGTGCTAGTACTAGCGGGAGTGATCACGGGGAGCTGTTTTTT. It specifies CSASTSGSDHGELFF.

The gene calls are TRBV21-1 and TRBJ2-1. TRBV21-1 counts as a pseudogene. The CDR3 is 14 residues long. The chain's CDR3 is CASSNGPSDNEQFF. The CDR3 DNA is TGTGCCAGCAGCAACGGACCCAGCGACAATGAGCAGTTCTTC.

J is TRBJ1-5 and V is TRBV28; D perhaps matches TRBD1 (6 bases). Trimming shortened V by 3 bases and J by 5 bases, and 11 bases separated the two germline ends. Germline CDR1 is MDHEN and CDR2 is SYDVKM. The CDR3 is made up of 14 amino acids. The CDR3 DNA follows: TGTGCCAGCAGTTTCGATGACAGGCATCAGCCCCAGCATTTT. Residues: CASSFDDRHQPQHF.

The chain employs TRBV7-2 and TRBJ2-2, with D possibly matching TRBD1 (6 bases). The length of the CDR3 is 15 residues. V dropped 4 bases and J dropped 7 bases, with 16 bases sitting between them. From germline, CDR1 is SGHTA and CDR2 FQGNSA. The CDR3 here is CASSSTSGAFGELFF. The CDR3 nucleotides are TGTGCCAGCAGCTCCACATCAGGGGCTTTCGGGGAGCTGTTTTTT.

The gene calls are TRBV2 and TRBJ1-6; D ambiguous. Germline-derived CDR1 and CDR2 are SNHLY and FYNNEI. The CDR3 runs 13 residues. The V end was cut by 7 bases, the J end by 10 bases, with 14 bases between. CDR3 region: CASIGERSSPLHF. In DNA form, the CDR3 reads TGTGCCAGCATTGGGGAGAGGTCCTCACCCCTCCACTTT. The entire variable domain, with the rest obtained from reference TRBV2 and TRBJ1-6, is as follows: EPEVTQTPSHQVTQMGQEVILRCVPISNHLYFYWYRQILGQKVEFLVSFYNNEISEKSEIFDDQFSVERPDGSNFTLKIRSTKLEDSAMYFCASIGERSSPLHFGNGTRLTVT.

J is TRBJ1-5 and V is TRBV7-9, with a tentative D call TRBD1 (6 bases). This CDR3 spans 14 amino acids. Germline V lookup: CDR1 SEHNR, CDR2 FQNEAQ (reference sequence). Trimming removed 1 base from V and 2 bases from J, with 6 bases in between. The CDR3 DNA sequence: TGTGCCAGCAGCTTAGAGGGGGGCAATCAGCCCCAGCATTTT. Translating gives CASSLEGGNQPQHF.

V and J are TRBV7-8 and TRBJ2-1; TRBD2 aligns across 7 bases. This CDR3 is built from 14 residues. The V gene's germline CDR1 is SGHVS and CDR2 FQNEAQ. Germline trimming cut 4 bases from V and 8 bases from J; bases unmatched to any gene: 8. The CDR3 DNA follows: TGTGCCAGCAGCTCCTCTGGGGGGGTGGATGAGCAGTTCTTC. Translation gives CASSSSGGVDEQFF.

The rearrangement joins TRBV30 to TRBJ2-7, with unresolved D. The CDR3 is 11 amino acids. The V end lost 4 bases, the J end lost 6 bases, and 10 bases lay between the germline ends. Germline values: CDR1 GTSNPN, CDR2 SVGIG (reference sequence). In DNA, the CDR3 is TGTGCCTGGATGCAGGCCGTCGAGCAGTACTTC. It codes for CAWMQAVEQYF.

V gene TRBV28 combines with J gene TRBJ1-1, with D possibly being TRBD1 (6 bases). V was trimmed by 3 bases and J by 2 bases, leaving 13 bases between them. Germline CDR1 and CDR2: MDHEN and SYDVKM. This CDR3 has 15 residues. The CDR3 sequence is CASSFHRVGNTEAFF. The CDR3 DNA is TGTGCCAGCAGTTTCCACAGGGTGGGTAACACTGAAGCTTTCTTT.

The V call is TRBV9, the J call TRBJ2-1, with D perhaps matching TRBD2 (5 bases). The germline gives CDR1 SGDLS, CDR2 YYNGEE. The CDR3 is made up of 13 amino acids. V gave up 3 bases and J gave up 5 bases, with 9 bases separating them. CDR3 sequence: CASSEDSNNEQFF. The CDR3 nucleotides are TGTGCCAGCAGCGAGGACTCAAACAATGAGCAGTTCTTC.

The count of this clone is one. V is TRBV5-6 and J is TRBJ2-7; D is perhaps TRBD2 (5 bases). Germline CDR1 reads SGHDT; CDR2 reads YYEEEE. The V and J ends lost 4 bases and 2 bases respectively, with 16 bases between them. The CDR3 contains 15 residues. As DNA, the CDR3 is TGTGCCAGCAGCCCAGGAGGACCGCTACCCTACGAGCAGTACTTC. As protein: CASSPGGPLPYEQYF.

V gene TRBV9 combines with J gene TRBJ2-3, with unresolved D. Germline-derived CDR1 and CDR2 are SGDLS and YYNGEE. The CDR3 runs to 15 residues. Trimming pared 3 bases from V and 4 bases from J, leaving 15 bases between. The CDR3 here is CASSESPSAPDTQYF. The CDR3 region has the DNA TGTGCCAGCAGCGAGTCCCCCTCCGCCCCAGATACGCAGTATTTT.

A single count supports this clone. The chain couples TRBV7-9 to TRBJ2-2, with 8 bases lining up with TRBD1. From germline, CDR1 is SEHNR and CDR2 FQNEAQ (reference sequence). The CDR3 totals 17 residues. V dropped 3 bases and J dropped 4; count of bases not matched to a gene: 10. CDR3 nucleotides: TGTGCCAGCAGCTTGGTGCCCATAGGACAGGGCACCGGGGAGCTGTTTTTT. Protein: CASSLVPIGQGTGELFF.

The V gene is TRBV6-1, the J gene TRBJ2-7, with 7 bases identical to TRBD1. J lost 0 bases, V lost 2 bases, and 4 bases had no gene match. The CDR3 is made up of 15 amino acids. Germline V CDR1 and CDR2: MNHNS, SASEGT. The chain's CDR3 is CASSERAGGSYEQYF. In DNA form, the CDR3 reads TGTGCCAGCAGTGAAAGGGCAGGGGGCTCCTACGAGCAGTACTTC.

The chain links TRBV2 to TRBJ1-2, with D tentatively TRBD1 (6 bases). The CDR3 length is 14 residues. V was shortened by 1 base and J by 4 bases, with 10 bases between the two germline ends. Germline assignment: CDR1 SNHLY and CDR2 FYNNEI. CDR3 residues: CASSEGRTAYGYTF. The CDR3 nucleotides are TGTGCCAGCAGTGAAGGGAGGACAGCCTATGGCTACACCTTC.

This clone was detected only a few times. The V and J genes are TRBV28 and TRBJ2-7; 7 bases are shared with TRBD2. CDR1 is MDHEN and CDR2 is SYDVKM in the germline V gene. This CDR3 has 17 amino acids. J lost 0 bases, V lost 7 bases, and 15 bases had no gene match. The CDR3 region is CASIASSGRTSSYEQYF. The CDR3, as DNA: TGTGCCAGCATTGCGTCTAGCGGACGTACTAGCTCCTACGAGCAGTACTTC.

This clone was observed a single time. The rearrangement uses TRBV20-1 and TRBJ1-3, with unresolved D. Germline assignment: CDR1 DFQATT and CDR2 SNEGSKA (reference sequence). The CDR3 has 11 residues. Deletions cut 3 bases from V and 4 bases from J, with 4 bases between. DNA of the CDR3: TGCAGTGCTAGTGGCGGAAACACCATATATTTT. Residues: CSASGGNTIYF.

The chain uses TRBV30 and TRBJ1-2, with TRBD1 matching over 9 bases. CDR1 is GTSNPN, CDR2 SVGIG, per germline (reference sequence). Trimming removed 5 bases from V and 10 bases from J; junction bases left unmatched: 14. The CDR3 covers 14 residues. The DNA for the CDR3 is TGTGCCTGGTTTCTGGTCGGGACAGGGTATCTCTACACCTTC. Amino acids: CAWFLVGTGYLYTF.

The chain combines TRBV7-6 with TRBJ2-3, with D perhaps matching TRBD2 (5 bases). The ends were cut back, 5 bases at V and 4 bases at J, with 16 bases in the middle. The germline V gene encodes CDR1 SGHVS and CDR2 FNYEAQ. The CDR3 is 15 amino acids. CDR3 in amino acids: CASSLRGNPPDTQYF. In DNA, the CDR3 is TGTGCCAGCAGCCTTCGAGGGAATCCCCCAGATACGCAGTATTTT.

V usage is TRBV4-2 and J usage is TRBJ2-4; 10 nucleotides agree with TRBD2. CDR3 length: 17 amino acids. Trimming cost V 2 bases and J 2 bases; bases outside gene matches: 6. CDR1 and CDR2 (germline): LGHNA, YNFKEQ. The CDR3 DNA reads TGTGCCAGCAGCCAATTAACTAGCGGGAATACCAAAAACATTCAGTACTTC. Amino acid sequence: CASSQLTSGNTKNIQYF.

This chain joins TRBV19 and TRBJ2-7, with D perhaps TRBD1 (6 bases). Germline CDR1 reads LNHDA; CDR2 reads SQIVND (reference sequence). This CDR3 is built from 15 residues. The V end was cut by 6 bases, the J end by 0 bases, with 15 bases between. The DNA for the CDR3 is TGTGCCAGTAGCCCTTTGGGGGCCAGCTCCTACGAGCAGTACTTC. This gives the protein CASSPLGASSYEQYF.

This chain uses TRBV11-2 with TRBJ2-1, with 11 nucleotides matching TRBD2. V trimming: 1 base; J trimming: 6 bases; junction bases outside the gene matches: 5. Per germline, CDR1 SGHAT and CDR2 FQNNGV. The CDR3 extends over 16 amino acids. The CDR3 bases are TGTGCCAGCAGCTTAGGTACTAGCGGGAGCCTCAATGAGCAGTTCTTC. Amino acid sequence: CASSLGTSGSLNEQFF. Filled out from reference TRBV11-2 and TRBJ2-1, the complete variable domain reads EAGVAQSPRYKIIEKRQSVAFWCNPISGHATLYWYQQILGQGPKLLIQFQNNGVVDDSQLPKDRFSAERLKGVDSTLKIQPAKLEDSAVYLCASSLGTSGSLNEQFFGPGTRLTVL.

V gene TRBV7-9 combines with J gene TRBJ2-7; D perhaps matches TRBD1 (5 bases). V was shortened by 2 bases and J by 3 bases, with 8 bases between the two germline ends. CDR1 is SEHNR and CDR2 is FQNEAQ in the germline V gene (reference sequence). CDR3 length: 13 amino acids. CDR3 region: CASSLFRDYEQYF. The CDR3 DNA follows: TGTGCCAGCAGCTTATTCAGGGACTACGAGCAGTACTTC.

V gene TRBV4-2 combines with J gene TRBJ2-4; D is perhaps TRBD1 (5 bases). V was trimmed by 0 bases and J by 0 bases, leaving 12 bases between them. Germline CDR1 reads LGHNA; CDR2 reads YNFKEQ. The CDR3 is made up of 17 amino acids. The CDR3 reads CASSQEVSGQAKNIQYF. CDR3 bases: TGTGCCAGCAGCCAAGAAGTGTCAGGACAAGCCAAAAACATTCAGTACTTC.